The clone carrying this T cell receptor beta chain was detected a few times. The entry originates in a study of blood T cell repertoires in COVID-19. Produced via immunoSEQ multiplex PCR; TCRdb's table is partial and in-frame only. The repertoire has fewer than 150,000 clones, 81% of them found once; the top ten carry roughly 1.4%. Trimming at V came to 10 bases and at J to 0 bases, leaving 1 base not matched to a gene. CDR1 is ENHRY and CDR2 is SYGVKD in the germline V gene. The CDR3 runs to 13 residues. The receptor was derived from a man aged 45 to 65 with acute or convalescent COVID-19. Sequenced input: peripheral blood. The chain couples TRBV10-3 to TRBJ2-3; 10 nucleotides align to TRBD2. CDR3 loop: CATTSGSTDTQYF. CDR3 in DNA: TGTGCCACGACTAGCGGGAGCACAGATACGCAGTATTTT.